This T cell receptor beta chain was sequenced for a study of T cells in Graves' hyperthyroidism and ophthalmopathy. This clonotype was seen a handful of times. Regions amplified from RNA transcripts were the TCR beta CDR3 regions. During a first-round RT-PCR of the TCR CDR3, the HTBI primer set was used. MiXCR was run by TCRdb on the multiplex PCR reads, yielding one entry per CDR3 protein. The sample comprises 560,000 or so distinct CDR3 sequences, 15% to 20% of which are singletons, and around 50% rests with the top ten. Unmatched junction bases numbered 7, after V lost 3 bases and J lost 3 bases. This CDR3 comprises 15 residues. The germline gives CDR1 LNHDA, CDR2 SQIVND (reference sequence).

Sequencing was performed on blood. The clonotype was recovered from a middle-aged man with Graves' ophthalmopathy. The V gene is TRBV19, the J gene TRBJ2-7; TRBD2 aligns across 8 bases. For the CDR3, the DNA is TGTGCCAGTAGTATCTTCGCCGGGGGGGGCTACGAGCAGTACTTC. Protein: CASSIFAGGGYEQYF.